Detailed here is one T cell receptor beta chain. Its antigen is as yet unknown. Each CDR3 protein gets one entry after TCRdb re-called the reads with MiXCR. This table holds 550,000 to 850,000 distinct CDR3 sequences, around 30% found once. The sample belongs to a study of T cell repertoires in cytomegalovirus infection. Unmatched junction bases numbered 5, after V lost 5 bases and J lost 6 bases. The CDR3 contains 14 residues. Germline CDR1 reads SEHNR; CDR2 reads FQNEAQ (reference sequence). The sample consisted of cultured PBMCs, taken from culture after CMV antigen stimulation. The TCR sequence derives from a human donor in good health (CMV status not recorded). Some clones in this sample may be carry-over from other donors' samples. The rearrangement joins TRBV7-9 to TRBJ2-1; 9 bases are shared with TRBD2. The CDR3 region has the DNA TGTGCCAGCAGCAGTAGCGGGAGTTCCAATGAGCAGTTCTTC. The encoded protein is CASSSSGSSNEQFF.